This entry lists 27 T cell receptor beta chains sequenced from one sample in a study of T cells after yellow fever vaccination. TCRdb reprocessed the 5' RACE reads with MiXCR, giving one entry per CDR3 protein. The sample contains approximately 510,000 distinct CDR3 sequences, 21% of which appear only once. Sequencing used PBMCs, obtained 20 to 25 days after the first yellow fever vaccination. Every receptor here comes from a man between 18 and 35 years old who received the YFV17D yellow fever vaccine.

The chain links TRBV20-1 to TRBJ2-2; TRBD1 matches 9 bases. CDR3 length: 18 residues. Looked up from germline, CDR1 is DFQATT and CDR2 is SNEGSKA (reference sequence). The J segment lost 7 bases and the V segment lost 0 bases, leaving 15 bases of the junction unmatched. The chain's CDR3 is CSARDPQGAVSLGGELFF. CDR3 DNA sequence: TGCAGTGCTAGAGACCCACAGGGGGCGGTGAGCCTTGGCGGGGAGCTGTTTTTT.

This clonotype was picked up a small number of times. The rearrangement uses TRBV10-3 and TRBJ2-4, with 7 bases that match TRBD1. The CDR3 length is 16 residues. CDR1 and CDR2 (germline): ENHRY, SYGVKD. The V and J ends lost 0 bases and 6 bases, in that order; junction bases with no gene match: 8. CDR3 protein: CAISESHRGDGNIQYF. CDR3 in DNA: TGTGCCATCAGTGAGTCCCACAGGGGCGATGGAAACATTCAGTACTTC.

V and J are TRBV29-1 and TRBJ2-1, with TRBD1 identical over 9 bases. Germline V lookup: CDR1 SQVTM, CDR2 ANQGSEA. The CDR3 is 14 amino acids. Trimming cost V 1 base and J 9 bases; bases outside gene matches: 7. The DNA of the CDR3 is TGCAGCGTTGAAGCTAGACAGGGGGTCGGTGAGCAGTTCTTC. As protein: CSVEARQGVGEQFF.

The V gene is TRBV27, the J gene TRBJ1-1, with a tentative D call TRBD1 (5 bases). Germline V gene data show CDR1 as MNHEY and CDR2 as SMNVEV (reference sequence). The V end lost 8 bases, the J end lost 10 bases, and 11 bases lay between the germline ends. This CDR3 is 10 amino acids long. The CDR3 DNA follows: TGTGCCAGCGGGGCGGGGGGAGCTTTCTTT. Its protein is CASGAGGAFF.

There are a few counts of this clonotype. This CDR3 reads CASSPWGGATNEKLFF. In DNA, the CDR3 is TGTGCCAGCAGTCCTTGGGGGGGTGCAACTAATGAAAAACTGTTTTTT. The J gene is TRBJ1-4, the V gene TRBV6-1; D is perhaps TRBD1 (5 bases). Germline CDR1 MNHNS, CDR2 SASEGT. The CDR3 runs 16 residues. The ends were cut back, 5 bases at V and 0 bases at J, with 13 bases in the middle.

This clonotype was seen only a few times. This CDR3 is CASSSGQGRVSPLHF. Written as DNA, the CDR3 is TGTGCCAGCAGCTCCGGACAGGGCCGGGTTTCACCCCTCCACTTT. The chain combines TRBV6-1 with TRBJ1-6; 8 bases map to TRBD1. CDR3 length: 15 amino acids. CDR1 MNHNS and CDR2 SASEGT come from the germline V gene. With V trimmed by 6 bases and J by 9 bases, 10 bases remained unmatched.

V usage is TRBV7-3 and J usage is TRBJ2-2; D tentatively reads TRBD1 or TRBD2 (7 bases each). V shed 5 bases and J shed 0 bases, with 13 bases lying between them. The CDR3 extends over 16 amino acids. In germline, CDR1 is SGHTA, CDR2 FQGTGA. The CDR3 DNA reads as TGTGCCAGCAGCCAGGGGGGGCAGGCGAACACCGGGGAGCTGTTTTTT. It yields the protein CASSQGGQANTGELFF. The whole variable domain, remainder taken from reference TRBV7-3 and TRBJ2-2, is GAGVSQTPSNKVTEKGKYVELRCDPISGHTALYWYRQSLGQGPEFLIYFQGTGAADDSGLPNDRFFAVRPEGSVSTLKIQRTERGDSAVYLCASSQGGQANTGELFFGEGSRLTVL.

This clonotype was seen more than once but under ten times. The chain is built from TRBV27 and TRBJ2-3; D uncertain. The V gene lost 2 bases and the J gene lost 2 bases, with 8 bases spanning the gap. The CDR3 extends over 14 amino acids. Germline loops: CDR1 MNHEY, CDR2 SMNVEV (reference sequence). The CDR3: CASSLQHLTDTQYF. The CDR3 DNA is TGTGCCAGCAGTTTACAACACCTCACAGATACGCAGTATTTT.

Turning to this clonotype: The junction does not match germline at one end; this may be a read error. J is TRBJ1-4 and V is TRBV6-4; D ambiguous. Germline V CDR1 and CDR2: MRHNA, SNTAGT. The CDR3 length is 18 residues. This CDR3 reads CASSDYRPAAGTNEKLFF. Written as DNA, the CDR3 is TGTGCCAGCAGCGACTACCGGCCGGCAGCGGGAACTAATGAAAAACTGTTTTTT.

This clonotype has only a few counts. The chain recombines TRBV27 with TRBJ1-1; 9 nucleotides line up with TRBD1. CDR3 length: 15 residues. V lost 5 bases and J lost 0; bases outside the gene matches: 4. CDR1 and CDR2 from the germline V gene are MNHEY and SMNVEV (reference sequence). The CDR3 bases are TGTGCCAGCAGTGGACAGGGGATTGTGAACACTGAAGCTTTCTTT. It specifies CASSGQGIVNTEAFF.

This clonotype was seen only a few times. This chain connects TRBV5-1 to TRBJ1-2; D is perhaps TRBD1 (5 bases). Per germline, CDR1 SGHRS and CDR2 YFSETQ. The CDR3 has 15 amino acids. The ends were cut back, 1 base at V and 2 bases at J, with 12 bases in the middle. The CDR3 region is CASSLRLGTNYGYTF. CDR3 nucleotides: TGCGCCAGCAGCTTGCGATTGGGGACCAACTATGGCTACACCTTC.

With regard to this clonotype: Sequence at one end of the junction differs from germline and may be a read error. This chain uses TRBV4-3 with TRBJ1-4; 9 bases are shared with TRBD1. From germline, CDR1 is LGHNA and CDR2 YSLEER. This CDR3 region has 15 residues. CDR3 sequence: CASSQDGTGNEKLFF. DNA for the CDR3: TGCGCCAGCAGTCAAGATGGGACAGGGAATGAAAAACTGTTTTTT.

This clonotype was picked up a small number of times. As DNA, the CDR3 is TGTGCCAGCTCACCGGGACACGGCACTGAAGCTTTCTTT. Its translation is CASSPGHGTEAFF. The chain recombines TRBV18 with TRBJ1-1; D possibly corresponds to TRBD1 (6 bases). Trimming stripped 3 bases from V and 4 bases from J, with 9 bases between. The CDR3 extends over 13 amino acids. The germline V gene has CDR1 KGHSH and CDR2 LQKENI.

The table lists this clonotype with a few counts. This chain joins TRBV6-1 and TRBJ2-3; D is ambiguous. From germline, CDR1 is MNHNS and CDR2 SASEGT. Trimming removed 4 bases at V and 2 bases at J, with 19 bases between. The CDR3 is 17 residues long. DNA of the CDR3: TGTGCCAGCAGTGGCGGAAATAGCATGGGGTTCACAGATACGCAGTATTTT. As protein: CASSGGNSMGFTDTQYF.

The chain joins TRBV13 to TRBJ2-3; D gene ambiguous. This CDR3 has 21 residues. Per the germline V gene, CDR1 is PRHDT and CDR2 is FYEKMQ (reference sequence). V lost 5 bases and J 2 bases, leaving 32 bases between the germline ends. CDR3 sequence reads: CASSLMPSYSIPARVTDTQYF. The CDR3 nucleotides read TGTGCCAGCAGCCTAATGCCCAGTTACTCCATCCCAGCCCGTGTCACAGATACGCAGTATTTT.

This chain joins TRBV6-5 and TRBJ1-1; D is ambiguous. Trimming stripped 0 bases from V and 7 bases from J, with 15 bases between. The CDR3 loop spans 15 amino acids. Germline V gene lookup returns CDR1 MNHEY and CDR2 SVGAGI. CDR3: CASSYSGIRLYEAFF. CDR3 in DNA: TGTGCCAGCAGTTACTCGGGGATCCGGCTTTATGAAGCTTTCTTT.

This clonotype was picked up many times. CDR3 region: CASSDPRLAGGYNEQFF. DNA for the CDR3: TGTGCCAGCAGCGATCCTAGACTAGCGGGTGGGTACAATGAGCAGTTCTTC. The V and J genes are TRBV25-1 and TRBJ2-1; 10 bases line up with TRBD2. The ends lost 6 bases at V and 4 bases at J; junction bases unmatched: 12. Looked up from germline, CDR1 is MGHDK and CDR2 is SYGVNS. This CDR3 comprises 17 residues.

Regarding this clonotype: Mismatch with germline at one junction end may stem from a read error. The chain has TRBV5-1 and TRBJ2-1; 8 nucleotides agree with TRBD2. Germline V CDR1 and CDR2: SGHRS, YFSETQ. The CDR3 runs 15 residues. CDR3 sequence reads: CDSSQEGTSSREQFF. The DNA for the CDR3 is TGCGACAGCAGCCAAGAGGGGACTAGTTCCCGTGAGCAGTTCTTC.

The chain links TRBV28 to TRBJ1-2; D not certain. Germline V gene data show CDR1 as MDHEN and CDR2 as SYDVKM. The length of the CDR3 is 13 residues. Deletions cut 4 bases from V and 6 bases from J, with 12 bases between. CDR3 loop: CASSSQPRDGYTF. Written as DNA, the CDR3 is TGTGCCAGCAGTTCCCAACCCCGGGATGGCTACACCTTC.

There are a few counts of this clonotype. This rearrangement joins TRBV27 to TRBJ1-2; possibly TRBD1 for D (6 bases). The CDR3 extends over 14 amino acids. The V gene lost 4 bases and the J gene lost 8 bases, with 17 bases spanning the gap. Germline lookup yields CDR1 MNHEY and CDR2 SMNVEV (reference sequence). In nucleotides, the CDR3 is TGTGCCAGCAGTTCTGGGGGGCGGTACGACGGCTACACCTTC. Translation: CASSSGGRYDGYTF.

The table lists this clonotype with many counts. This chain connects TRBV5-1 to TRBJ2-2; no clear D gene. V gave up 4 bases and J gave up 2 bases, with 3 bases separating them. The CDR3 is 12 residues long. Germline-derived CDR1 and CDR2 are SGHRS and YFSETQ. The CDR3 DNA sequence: TGCGCCAGCAGCGAAAACACCGGGGAGCTGTTTTTT. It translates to CASSENTGELFF.

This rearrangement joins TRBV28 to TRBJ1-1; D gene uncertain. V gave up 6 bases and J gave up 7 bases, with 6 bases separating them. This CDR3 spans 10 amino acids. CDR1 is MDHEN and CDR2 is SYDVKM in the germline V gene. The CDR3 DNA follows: TGTGCCAGCAGGCGAATTGAAGCTTTCTTT. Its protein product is CASRRIEAFF.

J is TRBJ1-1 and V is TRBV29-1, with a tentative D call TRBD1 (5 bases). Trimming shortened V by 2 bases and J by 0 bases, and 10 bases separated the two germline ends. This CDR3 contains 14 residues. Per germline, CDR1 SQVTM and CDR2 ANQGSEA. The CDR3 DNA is TGCAGCGTTGAACGGGGGAGAATGAACACTGAAGCTTTCTTT. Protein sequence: CSVERGRMNTEAFF.

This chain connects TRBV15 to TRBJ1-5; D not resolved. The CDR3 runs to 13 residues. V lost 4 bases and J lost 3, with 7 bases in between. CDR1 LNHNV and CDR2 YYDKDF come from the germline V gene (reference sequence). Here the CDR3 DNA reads TGTGCCACCAGCAAAGACCCCAATCAGCCCCAGCATTTT. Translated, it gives CATSKDPNQPQHF.

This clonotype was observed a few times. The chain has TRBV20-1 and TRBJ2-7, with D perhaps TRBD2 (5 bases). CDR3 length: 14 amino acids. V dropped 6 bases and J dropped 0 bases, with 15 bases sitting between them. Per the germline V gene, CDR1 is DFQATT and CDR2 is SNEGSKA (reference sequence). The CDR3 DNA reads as TGCAGTGCCCTCGAGGGCGGAAGCTCCTACGAGCAGTACTTC. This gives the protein CSALEGGSSYEQYF.

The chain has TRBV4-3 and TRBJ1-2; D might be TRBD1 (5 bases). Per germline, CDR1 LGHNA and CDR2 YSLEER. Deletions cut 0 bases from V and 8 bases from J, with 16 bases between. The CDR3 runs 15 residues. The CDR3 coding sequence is TGCGCCAGCAGCCAAGATCAGGGTCCCGTATCAGGCTACACCTTC. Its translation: CASSQDQGPVSGYTF.

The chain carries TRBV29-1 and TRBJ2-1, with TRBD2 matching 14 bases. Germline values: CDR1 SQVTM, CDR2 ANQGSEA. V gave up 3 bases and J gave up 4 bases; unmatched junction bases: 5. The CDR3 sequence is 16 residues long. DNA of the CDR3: TGCAGCGTTGAGGGCGGACTAGCGGGGGGTTACAATGAGCAGTTCTTC. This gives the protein CSVEGGLAGGYNEQFF.